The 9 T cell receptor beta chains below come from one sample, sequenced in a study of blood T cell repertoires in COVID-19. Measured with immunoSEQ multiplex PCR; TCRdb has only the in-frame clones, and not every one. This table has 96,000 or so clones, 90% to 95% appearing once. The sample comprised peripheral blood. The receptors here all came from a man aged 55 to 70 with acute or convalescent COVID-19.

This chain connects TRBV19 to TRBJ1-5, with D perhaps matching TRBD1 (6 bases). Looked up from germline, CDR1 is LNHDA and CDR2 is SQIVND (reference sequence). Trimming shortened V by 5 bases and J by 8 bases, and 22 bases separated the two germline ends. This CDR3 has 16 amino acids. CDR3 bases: TGTGCCAGTAGTCCCCCGGACAGACCCTTAACGGAGCCCCAGCATTTT. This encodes CASSPPDRPLTEPQHF.

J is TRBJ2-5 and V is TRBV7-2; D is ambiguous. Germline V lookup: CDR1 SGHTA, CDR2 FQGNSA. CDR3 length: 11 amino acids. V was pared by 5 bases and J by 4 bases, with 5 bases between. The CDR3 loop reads CASSRGETQYF. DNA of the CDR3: TGTGCCAGCAGCAGAGGAGAGACCCAGTACTTC. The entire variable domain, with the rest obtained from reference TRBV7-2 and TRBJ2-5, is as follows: GAGVSQSPSNKVTEKGKDVELRCDPISGHTALYWYRQSLGQGLEFLIYFQGNSAPDKSGLPSDRFSAERTGGSVSTLTIQRTQQEDSAVYLCASSRGETQYFGPGTRLLVL.

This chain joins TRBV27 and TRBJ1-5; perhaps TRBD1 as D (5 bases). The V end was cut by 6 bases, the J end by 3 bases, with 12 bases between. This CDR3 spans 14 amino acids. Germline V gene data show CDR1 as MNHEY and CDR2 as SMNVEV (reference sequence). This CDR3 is CASSRGDPNQPQHF. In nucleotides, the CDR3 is TGTGCCAGCAGCCGGGGGGACCCCAATCAGCCCCAGCATTTT.

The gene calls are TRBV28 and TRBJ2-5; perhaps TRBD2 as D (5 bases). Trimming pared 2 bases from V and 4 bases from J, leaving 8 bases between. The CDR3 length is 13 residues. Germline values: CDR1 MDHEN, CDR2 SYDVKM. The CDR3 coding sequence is TGTGCCAGCAGTTTAATCGGAGGAGAGACCCAGTACTTC. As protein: CASSLIGGETQYF.

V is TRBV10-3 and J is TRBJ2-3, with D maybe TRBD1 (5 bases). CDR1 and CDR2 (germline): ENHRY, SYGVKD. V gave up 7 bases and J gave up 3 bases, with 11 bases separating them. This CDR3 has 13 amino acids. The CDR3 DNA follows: TGTGCCATCACTAACGACAGAACAGATACGCAGTATTTT. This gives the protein CAITNDRTDTQYF.

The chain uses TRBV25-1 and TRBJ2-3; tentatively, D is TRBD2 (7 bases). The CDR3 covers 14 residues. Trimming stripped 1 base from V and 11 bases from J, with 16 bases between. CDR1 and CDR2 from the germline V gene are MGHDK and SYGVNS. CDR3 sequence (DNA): TGTGCCAGCAGTGAATTGGGGGGGGCGCGAAGGCAGTATTTT. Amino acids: CASSELGGARRQYF.

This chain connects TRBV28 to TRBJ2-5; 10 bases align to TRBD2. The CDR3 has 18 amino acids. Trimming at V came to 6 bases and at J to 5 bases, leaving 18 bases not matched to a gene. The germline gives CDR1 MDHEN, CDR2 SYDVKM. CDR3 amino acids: CASSGLLRLAGVGETQYF. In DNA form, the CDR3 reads TGTGCCAGCAGCGGGCTTTTACGTCTAGCGGGAGTAGGGGAGACCCAGTACTTC.

The CDR3 protein is CASSGQRTGVYEQYF. CDR3 nucleotides: TGTGCCAGCTCAGGACAAAGGACAGGGGTCTACGAGCAGTACTTC. This chain joins TRBV18 and TRBJ2-7; 9 positions agree with TRBD1. The ends lost 5 bases at V and 3 bases at J; junction bases unmatched: 8. Germline V gives CDR1 KGHSH, CDR2 LQKENI. There are 15 residues in the CDR3.

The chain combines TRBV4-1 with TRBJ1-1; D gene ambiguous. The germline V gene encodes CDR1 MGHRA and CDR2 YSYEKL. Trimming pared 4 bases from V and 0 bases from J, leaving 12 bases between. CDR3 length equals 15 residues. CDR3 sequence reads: CASSPTDNMNTEAFF. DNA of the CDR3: TGCGCCAGCAGCCCGACCGACAACATGAACACTGAAGCTTTCTTT.